The 19 T cell receptor beta chains listed next were all sequenced from one sample in a study of naive and memory T cell subsets (dated by TCRdb to about 2017). On the study overall, not on this receptor specifically: A few larger clonotypes were present in naive repertoires, especially CD8 naive repertoires, and these clonotypes were possibly memory cells re-expressing CD45RA.

Their specific antigens are unknown. Libraries came from UMI-ligation and nested PCR. The data were produced on an Illumina MiSeq. The beta constant-region primer consisted of an equimolar mixture of two oligonucleotides that together covered TRBC1 and TRBC2. The ligated cDNA went through four rounds of PCR with nested alpha and beta constant-region primers together with the SP2 primer. TCRdb redid the processing of the public reads, applying fastp at Q25 and MiXCR, and retained in-frame beta chains. Rows with one shared CDR3 protein collapse into an entry with the most common genes and DNA. The sample table records under 150,000 distinct CDR3 sequences; approximately 21% of these occur just once. The ten most abundant clones make up more than 0.6% of the sample. Sequencing was carried out using naive CD8+ T cells from blood. The sample's cell subset or site label is to be understood as: naive T cells, CD45RA high CD27+. Receptors were obtained from a human donor in good health.

The CDR3 region is CSARDLGGAYEQYF. Written as DNA, the CDR3 is TGCAGTGCTAGAGATCTTGGGGGGGCTTACGAGCAGTACTTC. V and J are TRBV20-1 and TRBJ2-7; a possible D gene is TRBD2 (7 bases). The germline V gene encodes CDR1 DFQATT and CDR2 SNEGSKA (reference sequence). The CDR3 is 14 amino acids. Trimming shortened V by 0 bases and J by 4 bases, and 13 bases separated the two germline ends.

The chain couples TRBV20-1 to TRBJ2-5, with D possibly TRBD1 on 5 matching bases. The germline CDR1 and CDR2 sequences are DFQATT and SNEGSKA (reference sequence). The V and J ends lost 0 bases and 1 base respectively, with 6 bases between them. The CDR3 extends over 13 amino acids. DNA for the CDR3: TGCAGTGCTAGAGACAGGGTCCAAGAGACCCAGTACTTC. It codes for CSARDRVQETQYF.

This clonotype came up a few times. The chain combines TRBV15 with TRBJ2-3; 12 bases match TRBD2. The trim removed 8 bases at V and 6 bases at J, leaving 9 bases unmatched. This CDR3 comprises 15 residues. Looked up from germline, CDR1 is LNHNV and CDR2 is YYDKDF (reference sequence). The CDR3 DNA sequence: TGTGCCACCTCCCATCTAGCGGGGGGGGCGGATACGCAGTATTTT. As protein: CATSHLAGGADTQYF.

This clonotype occurred a few times. This sequence joins TRBV3-1 and TRBJ2-6, with D perhaps given as TRBD1 or TRBD2 (5 bases each). Germline V gives CDR1 LGHDT, CDR2 YNNKEL (reference sequence). V lost 4 bases to trimming and J lost 0 bases, with 19 bases between them. The CDR3 is 19 amino acids. CDR3 sequence: CASSLEQWGYSSGANVLTF. Here the CDR3 DNA reads TGTGCCAGCAGCCTAGAACAATGGGGGTACAGCTCTGGGGCCAACGTCCTGACTTTC.

This clonotype has only a few counts. The chain uses TRBV29-1 and TRBJ2-7; 8 bases fit TRBD1. V shed 3 bases and J 0 bases; nucleotides not matched to a gene: 4. The CDR3 consists of 14 residues. The germline CDR1 and CDR2 sequences are SQVTM and ANQGSEA. CDR3 nucleotide sequence: TGCAGCGTTGATGGTCAGGGGGCCTCCTACGAGCAGTACTTC. Its translation is CSVDGQGASYEQYF.

This clonotype has only a few counts. The chain employs TRBV29-1 and TRBJ2-7, with D possibly matching TRBD2 (5 bases). This CDR3 comprises 12 residues. Trimming removed 5 bases from V and 1 base from J, with 9 bases in between. Germline CDR1 is SQVTM and CDR2 is ANQGSEA. CDR3 amino acids: CSVFGLSYEQYF. Here the CDR3 DNA reads TGCAGCGTTTTCGGACTTTCCTACGAGCAGTACTTC.

This chain connects TRBV27 to TRBJ2-7; 7 bases match TRBD1. Germline V lookup: CDR1 MNHEY, CDR2 SMNVEV (reference sequence). Germline trimming cut 4 bases from V and 6 bases from J; bases unmatched to any gene: 9. The CDR3 length is 14 residues. The CDR3 here is CASSSPQRGREQYF. The DNA for the CDR3 is TGTGCCAGCAGTTCGCCCCAGAGGGGGCGCGAGCAGTACTTC.

This clonotype was counted only a few times. The V call is TRBV27, the J call TRBJ2-7; either TRBD1 or TRBD2 may supply D (5 bases each). CDR1 MNHEY and CDR2 SMNVEV come from the germline V gene (reference sequence). Trimming removed 2 bases at V and 3 bases at J, with 8 bases between. The CDR3 consists of 13 residues. The chain's CDR3 is CASSLVGVYEQYF. The CDR3 DNA reads as TGTGCCAGCAGTTTAGTGGGGGTCTACGAGCAGTACTTC.

The genes are TRBV29-1 and TRBJ1-1; 11 bases map to TRBD1. Germline V gene data show CDR1 as SQVTM and CDR2 as ANQGSEA. Trimming at V came to 3 bases and at J to 3 bases, leaving 3 bases not matched to a gene. CDR3 length: 14 residues. The CDR3 protein is CSVDGTGGYTEAFF. CDR3 coding DNA: TGCAGCGTTGACGGGACAGGGGGTTACACTGAAGCTTTCTTT.

This clonotype was seen at least ten times. The V gene is TRBV6-5, the J gene TRBJ1-2, with D maybe TRBD1 (5 bases). Trimming left V 6 bases short and J 6 bases short, with 14 bases between. The germline gives CDR1 MNHEY, CDR2 SVGAGI. The CDR3 covers 13 residues. The CDR3: CASRPLGAHGYTF. CDR3 nucleotides: TGTGCCAGCAGACCATTAGGGGCACATGGCTACACCTTC.

This clonotype occurred a few times. This chain connects TRBV6-6 to TRBJ1-5; D call uncertain. V was cut by 3 bases and J by 7 bases, with 13 bases left in between. Germline V CDR1 and CDR2: MNHNY, SVGAGI (reference sequence). The CDR3 contains 14 residues. CDR3 region: CASSYTFHGQPQHF. The DNA of the CDR3 is TGTGCCAGCAGTTATACTTTTCACGGCCAGCCCCAGCATTTT.

This clonotype has more than one count but fewer than ten. This sequence joins TRBV4-1 and TRBJ2-4, with 7 bases aligning to TRBD1. The trim removed 3 bases at V and 0 bases at J, leaving 11 bases unmatched. This CDR3 contains 18 residues. The germline CDR1 and CDR2 sequences are MGHRA and YSYEKL. The CDR3 protein is CASSHVQTGPVAKNIQYF. The CDR3 nucleotides read TGCGCCAGCAGCCATGTCCAGACAGGGCCGGTAGCCAAAAACATTCAGTACTTC.

There are many counts of this clonotype. V is TRBV9 and J is TRBJ1-4, with a weak D call TRBD1 (5 bases). CDR3 length: 16 amino acids. The germline V gene encodes CDR1 SGDLS and CDR2 YYNGEE. V shed 3 bases and J shed 4 bases, with 16 bases lying between them. The CDR3 nucleotides read TGTGCCAGCAGCGGTGGGAAGACAGAACTTAATGAAAAACTGTTTTTT. Translated: CASSGGKTELNEKLFF.

J is TRBJ2-7 and V is TRBV29-1, with D possibly matching TRBD2 (6 bases). The CDR3 contains 12 residues. Germline CDR1 reads SQVTM; CDR2 reads ANQGSEA. V lost 5 bases and J 4 bases, leaving 12 bases between the germline ends. The CDR3 bases are TGCAGCGTTCAGGAGGGTCAATACGAGCAGTACTTC. It encodes CSVQEGQYEQYF.

This clonotype appeared a few times. The V gene is TRBV15, the J gene TRBJ2-1; the D gene could be TRBD1 or TRBD2 (5 bases each). This CDR3 comprises 17 residues. V lost 5 bases, J lost 4 bases, and 21 bases lay in between. The germline gives CDR1 LNHNV, CDR2 YYDKDF (reference sequence). CDR3 region: CATSPHFIGTSYNEQFF. The CDR3 DNA follows: TGTGCCACCAGCCCTCATTTTATCGGGACGAGTTACAATGAGCAGTTCTTC.

This clonotype was observed a handful of times. This rearrangement joins TRBV4-1 to TRBJ1-1, with 9 nucleotides matching TRBD1. The length of the CDR3 is 15 residues. The germline gives CDR1 MGHRA, CDR2 YSYEKL. Losses at the gene ends were 0 bases for V and 4 bases for J; bases not matched to a gene: 3. CDR3 in DNA: TGCGCCAGCAGCCAAGATGGGACAGGGTTCACTGAAGCTTTCTTT. It translates to CASSQDGTGFTEAFF.

Notes on this clonotype: A read error may account for a junction end that differs from germline. V and J are TRBV25-1 and TRBJ1-1, with D perhaps TRBD1 (5 bases). The length of the CDR3 is 16 residues. Germline assignment: CDR1 MGHDK and CDR2 SYGVNS. This chain's CDR3 is CASSAPPAGKNAEAFF. Here the CDR3 DNA reads TGTGCCAGCAGTGCCCCCCCCGCAGGGAAGAACGCTGAAGCTTTCTTT.

The chain links TRBV25-1 to TRBJ2-7; TRBD2 is a possible D gene (5 bases). The CDR3 sequence is 14 residues long. Deletions cut 5 bases from V and 3 bases from J, with 14 bases between. Germline loops: CDR1 MGHDK, CDR2 SYGVNS. The CDR3 DNA follows: TGTGCCAGCAGTCGAAAGGACTCGCACTACGAGCAGTACTTC. Amino acids: CASSRKDSHYEQYF.

This clonotype has just a few counts. The chain combines TRBV6-1 with TRBJ2-7; D is possibly TRBD1 or TRBD2 (5 bases each). There are 11 residues in the CDR3. CDR1 is MNHNS, CDR2 SASEGT, per germline. The V and J ends lost 8 bases and 4 bases respectively, with 9 bases between them. CDR3 sequence: CASGDGYEQYF. In DNA form, the CDR3 reads TGTGCCAGCGGGGACGGTTACGAGCAGTACTTC.